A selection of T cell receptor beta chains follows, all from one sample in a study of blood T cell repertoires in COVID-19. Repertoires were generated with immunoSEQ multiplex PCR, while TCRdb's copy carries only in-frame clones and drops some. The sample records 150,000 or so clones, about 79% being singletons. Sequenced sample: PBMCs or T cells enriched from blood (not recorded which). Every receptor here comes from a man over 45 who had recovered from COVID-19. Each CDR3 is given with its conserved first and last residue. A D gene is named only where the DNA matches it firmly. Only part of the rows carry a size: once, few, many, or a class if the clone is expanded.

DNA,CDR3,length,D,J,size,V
TGTGCCAGCGAACAGGGGGGCGGCGGCTACACCTTC,CASEQGGGGYTF,12,TRBD1,TRBJ1-2,-,TRBV18
TGTGCCAGCTCACCACCGGGACAGGGAGGAGGGAACGCTGAAGCTTTCTTT,CASSPPGQGGGNAEAFF,17,TRBD1,TRBJ1-1,-,TRBV18
TGCAGTGCTAGTCTTCGAGGGACACCCGCTGGCAATGAGCAGTTCTTC,CSASLRGTPAGNEQFF,16,-,TRBJ2-1,-,TRBV20-1
TGTGCCAGCAGTTTAGGGCTACCTCCCTACGAGCAGTACTTC,CASSLGLPPYEQYF,14,-,TRBJ2-7,-,TRBV27
TGTGCCAGCAGTTACGGACAGGGGGCCCCTCGGACCGGGGAGCTGTTTTTT,CASSYGQGAPRTGELFF,17,TRBD1,TRBJ2-2,-,TRBV27
TGTGCCAGTAGACCCGGGACAGAGGATGGCTACACCTTC,CASRPGTEDGYTF,13,TRBD1,TRBJ1-2,-,TRBV19
TGTGCCAGCAGCTTTAAGACAGATAGCAATCAGCCCCAGCATTTT,CASSFKTDSNQPQHF,15,-,TRBJ1-5,few,TRBV7-2
TGTGCCAGCAGTTTGGAGGGTTCACCCCTCCACTTT,CASSLEGSPLHF,12,-,TRBJ1-6,-,TRBV12-3/TRBV12-4
TGCGCCAGCAGCCAAGAAACAAATACTGAAGCTTTCTTT,CASSQETNTEAFF,13,-,TRBJ1-1,few,TRBV4-3
TGTGCCTGTAACTCTGTCGACTATGGCTACACCTTC,CACNSVDYGYTF,12,-,TRBJ1-2,-,TRBV30
TGTGCCAGCAGCCGCGGGACAGGGTCGGGTTACGAGCAGTACTTC,CASSRGTGSGYEQYF,15,TRBD1,TRBJ2-7,-,TRBV11-2
TGCAGTGCTAGTCAGGGCCCCTACGAGCAGTACTTC,CSASQGPYEQYF,12,-,TRBJ2-7,-,TRBV20-1
TGTGCCAGCAGCTTAGTGCCGGGGGTGACAGCAAATGAAAAACTGTTTTTT,CASSLVPGVTANEKLFF,17,-,TRBJ1-4,-,TRBV7-9
TGTGCCAGCAGCGTAGACGGGGGGATCTACAATGAGCAGTTCTTC,CASSVDGGIYNEQFF,15,TRBD2,TRBJ2-1,-,TRBV9
TGTGCCAGCAGCGACAGGGTCTACGAGCAGTACTTC,CASSDRVYEQYF,12,TRBD1,TRBJ2-7,-,TRBV16
TGTGCCACCAGCAGAGATCCAGGGCGTGATGGAGATACGCAGTATTTT,CATSRDPGRDGDTQYF,16,-,TRBJ2-3,-,TRBV15
TGTGCCAGCAGCGTTGACTCGGAACCCCACTTT,CASSVDSEPHF,11,-,TRBJ1-6,few,TRBV2
TGTGCCTATGGACACTTCTCCTCTGGAAACACCATATATTTT,CAYGHFSSGNTIYF,14,-,TRBJ1-3,-,TRBV30
TGTGCCAGCAGCTTTGGGGGGACCAGCATGGGTGAGCAGTTCTTC,CASSFGGTSMGEQFF,15,-,TRBJ2-1,-,TRBV7-2
TGCGCCAGCAGCCCTAAGCCAGGGGACGAGCAGTACTTC,CASSPKPGDEQYF,13,-,TRBJ2-7,-,TRBV4-3
TGTGCCAGCAGCCTAAGCCTAGCGGGGGGGCAAGAGACCCAGTACTTC,CASSLSLAGGQETQYF,16,TRBD2,TRBJ2-5,-,TRBV11-2
TGCAGTGCCGCGAGAACTGAAGCTTTCTTT,CSAARTEAFF,10,-,TRBJ1-1,-,TRBV20-1
TGTGCCAGCAGTGACCCGGGACAGCTTGGCTACACCTTC,CASSDPGQLGYTF,13,TRBD1,TRBJ1-2,-,TRBV6-4
TGTGCCAGCAGGGGGACAGGGAATCAGCCCCAGCATTTT,CASRGTGNQPQHF,13,TRBD1,TRBJ1-5,-,TRBV12-3/TRBV12-4
TGTGCCAGCAGTGACCCCAGGGGACAATTCTCTGGAAACACCATATATTTT,CASSDPRGQFSGNTIYF,17,-,TRBJ1-3,-,TRBV25-1
TGCAGTGCTAGTGTCGGCAGGGCCAATCAGCCCCAGCATTTT,CSASVGRANQPQHF,14,-,TRBJ1-5,once,TRBV20-1
TGTGCCAGCAGTAAACAGGTGGGACACAATTCACCCCTCCACTTT,CASSKQVGHNSPLHF,15,-,TRBJ1-6,-,TRBV28
TGTGCCAGCAGCGCGGACGGACAGGGGAATTCACCCCTCCACTTT,CASSADGQGNSPLHF,15,TRBD1,TRBJ1-6,-,TRBV9
TGTGCCAGCAGCGTAGCGGGACAGGGGGCTTGTTTCTTC,CASSVAGQGACFF,13,TRBD1,TRBJ2-1,-,TRBV9
TGTGCCAGCAGTCCAGAGGGACAGGGGGCGGGTGAAAAACTGTTTTTT,CASSPEGQGAGEKLFF,16,TRBD1,TRBJ1-4,few,TRBV28
TGTGCCAGCAGTGAGACCGGGACAGAGCAGTTCTTC,CASSETGTEQFF,12,-,TRBJ2-1,-,TRBV25-1
TGTGCCATCAGTGAGTCGGGGCAGACTTACGAGCAGTACTTC,CAISESGQTYEQYF,14,-,TRBJ2-7,-,TRBV10-3
TGTGCCAGCAGTTCGGGACAGAACACTGAAGCTTTCTTT,CASSSGQNTEAFF,13,-,TRBJ1-1,-,TRBV28
TGTGCCAGCAGTTTTTCCTCAGGGTCCTACAATGAGCAGTTCTTC,CASSFSSGSYNEQFF,15,-,TRBJ2-1,-,TRBV27
TGTGCCAGCAGTTACTCGCTCACCCCCGGGGGAGAGCAGTACTTC,CASSYSLTPGGEQYF,15,-,TRBJ2-7,-,TRBV6-2/TRBV6-3
TGTGCCAGCAGTACGGGACAGGGTGAATATGGCTACACCTTC,CASSTGQGEYGYTF,14,TRBD1,TRBJ1-2,few,TRBV6-5
TGCAGCGTTGAAGGGCAGGCGGGAGATACGCAGTATTTT,CSVEGQAGDTQYF,13,-,TRBJ2-3,-,TRBV29-1
TGTGCCACCAGCAGAGGGAGTCAGGGGGCCGCGGGCAATCAGCCCCAGCATTTT,CATSRGSQGAAGNQPQHF,18,TRBD1,TRBJ1-5,-,TRBV15
TGTGCCAGTAGTATAGATACGGGGGGGCCTACCGGGGAGCTGTTTTTT,CASSIDTGGPTGELFF,16,TRBD2,TRBJ2-2,-,TRBV19
TGCGCCAGCAGCCAAGACGGGAGGGGGGTGGAGCAGTTCTTC,CASSQDGRGVEQFF,14,TRBD2,TRBJ2-1,-,TRBV4-1
TGTGCCACCAGTGATGAGGGGGGGGAGACCCAGTACTTC,CATSDEGGETQYF,13,-,TRBJ2-5,-,TRBV24-1
TGTGCCAGCAGAGCGGTGGCAACCACAGATACGCAGTATTTT,CASRAVATTDTQYF,14,-,TRBJ2-3,-,TRBV6-6
TGTGCCAGCAGGGGCGCGATCACTGAAGCTTTCTTT,CASRGAITEAFF,12,-,TRBJ1-1,-,TRBV27
TGCGCCAGCAAGGGACAGGGCATTGTAGGTTCACCCCTCCACTTT,CASKGQGIVGSPLHF,15,TRBD1,TRBJ1-6,-,TRBV10-2
TGTGCCAGCAGCCCGCGCAAGGAGACAGGGGGCCAACAGCCCCAGCATTTT,CASSPRKETGGQQPQHF,17,TRBD1,TRBJ1-5,-,TRBV4-2